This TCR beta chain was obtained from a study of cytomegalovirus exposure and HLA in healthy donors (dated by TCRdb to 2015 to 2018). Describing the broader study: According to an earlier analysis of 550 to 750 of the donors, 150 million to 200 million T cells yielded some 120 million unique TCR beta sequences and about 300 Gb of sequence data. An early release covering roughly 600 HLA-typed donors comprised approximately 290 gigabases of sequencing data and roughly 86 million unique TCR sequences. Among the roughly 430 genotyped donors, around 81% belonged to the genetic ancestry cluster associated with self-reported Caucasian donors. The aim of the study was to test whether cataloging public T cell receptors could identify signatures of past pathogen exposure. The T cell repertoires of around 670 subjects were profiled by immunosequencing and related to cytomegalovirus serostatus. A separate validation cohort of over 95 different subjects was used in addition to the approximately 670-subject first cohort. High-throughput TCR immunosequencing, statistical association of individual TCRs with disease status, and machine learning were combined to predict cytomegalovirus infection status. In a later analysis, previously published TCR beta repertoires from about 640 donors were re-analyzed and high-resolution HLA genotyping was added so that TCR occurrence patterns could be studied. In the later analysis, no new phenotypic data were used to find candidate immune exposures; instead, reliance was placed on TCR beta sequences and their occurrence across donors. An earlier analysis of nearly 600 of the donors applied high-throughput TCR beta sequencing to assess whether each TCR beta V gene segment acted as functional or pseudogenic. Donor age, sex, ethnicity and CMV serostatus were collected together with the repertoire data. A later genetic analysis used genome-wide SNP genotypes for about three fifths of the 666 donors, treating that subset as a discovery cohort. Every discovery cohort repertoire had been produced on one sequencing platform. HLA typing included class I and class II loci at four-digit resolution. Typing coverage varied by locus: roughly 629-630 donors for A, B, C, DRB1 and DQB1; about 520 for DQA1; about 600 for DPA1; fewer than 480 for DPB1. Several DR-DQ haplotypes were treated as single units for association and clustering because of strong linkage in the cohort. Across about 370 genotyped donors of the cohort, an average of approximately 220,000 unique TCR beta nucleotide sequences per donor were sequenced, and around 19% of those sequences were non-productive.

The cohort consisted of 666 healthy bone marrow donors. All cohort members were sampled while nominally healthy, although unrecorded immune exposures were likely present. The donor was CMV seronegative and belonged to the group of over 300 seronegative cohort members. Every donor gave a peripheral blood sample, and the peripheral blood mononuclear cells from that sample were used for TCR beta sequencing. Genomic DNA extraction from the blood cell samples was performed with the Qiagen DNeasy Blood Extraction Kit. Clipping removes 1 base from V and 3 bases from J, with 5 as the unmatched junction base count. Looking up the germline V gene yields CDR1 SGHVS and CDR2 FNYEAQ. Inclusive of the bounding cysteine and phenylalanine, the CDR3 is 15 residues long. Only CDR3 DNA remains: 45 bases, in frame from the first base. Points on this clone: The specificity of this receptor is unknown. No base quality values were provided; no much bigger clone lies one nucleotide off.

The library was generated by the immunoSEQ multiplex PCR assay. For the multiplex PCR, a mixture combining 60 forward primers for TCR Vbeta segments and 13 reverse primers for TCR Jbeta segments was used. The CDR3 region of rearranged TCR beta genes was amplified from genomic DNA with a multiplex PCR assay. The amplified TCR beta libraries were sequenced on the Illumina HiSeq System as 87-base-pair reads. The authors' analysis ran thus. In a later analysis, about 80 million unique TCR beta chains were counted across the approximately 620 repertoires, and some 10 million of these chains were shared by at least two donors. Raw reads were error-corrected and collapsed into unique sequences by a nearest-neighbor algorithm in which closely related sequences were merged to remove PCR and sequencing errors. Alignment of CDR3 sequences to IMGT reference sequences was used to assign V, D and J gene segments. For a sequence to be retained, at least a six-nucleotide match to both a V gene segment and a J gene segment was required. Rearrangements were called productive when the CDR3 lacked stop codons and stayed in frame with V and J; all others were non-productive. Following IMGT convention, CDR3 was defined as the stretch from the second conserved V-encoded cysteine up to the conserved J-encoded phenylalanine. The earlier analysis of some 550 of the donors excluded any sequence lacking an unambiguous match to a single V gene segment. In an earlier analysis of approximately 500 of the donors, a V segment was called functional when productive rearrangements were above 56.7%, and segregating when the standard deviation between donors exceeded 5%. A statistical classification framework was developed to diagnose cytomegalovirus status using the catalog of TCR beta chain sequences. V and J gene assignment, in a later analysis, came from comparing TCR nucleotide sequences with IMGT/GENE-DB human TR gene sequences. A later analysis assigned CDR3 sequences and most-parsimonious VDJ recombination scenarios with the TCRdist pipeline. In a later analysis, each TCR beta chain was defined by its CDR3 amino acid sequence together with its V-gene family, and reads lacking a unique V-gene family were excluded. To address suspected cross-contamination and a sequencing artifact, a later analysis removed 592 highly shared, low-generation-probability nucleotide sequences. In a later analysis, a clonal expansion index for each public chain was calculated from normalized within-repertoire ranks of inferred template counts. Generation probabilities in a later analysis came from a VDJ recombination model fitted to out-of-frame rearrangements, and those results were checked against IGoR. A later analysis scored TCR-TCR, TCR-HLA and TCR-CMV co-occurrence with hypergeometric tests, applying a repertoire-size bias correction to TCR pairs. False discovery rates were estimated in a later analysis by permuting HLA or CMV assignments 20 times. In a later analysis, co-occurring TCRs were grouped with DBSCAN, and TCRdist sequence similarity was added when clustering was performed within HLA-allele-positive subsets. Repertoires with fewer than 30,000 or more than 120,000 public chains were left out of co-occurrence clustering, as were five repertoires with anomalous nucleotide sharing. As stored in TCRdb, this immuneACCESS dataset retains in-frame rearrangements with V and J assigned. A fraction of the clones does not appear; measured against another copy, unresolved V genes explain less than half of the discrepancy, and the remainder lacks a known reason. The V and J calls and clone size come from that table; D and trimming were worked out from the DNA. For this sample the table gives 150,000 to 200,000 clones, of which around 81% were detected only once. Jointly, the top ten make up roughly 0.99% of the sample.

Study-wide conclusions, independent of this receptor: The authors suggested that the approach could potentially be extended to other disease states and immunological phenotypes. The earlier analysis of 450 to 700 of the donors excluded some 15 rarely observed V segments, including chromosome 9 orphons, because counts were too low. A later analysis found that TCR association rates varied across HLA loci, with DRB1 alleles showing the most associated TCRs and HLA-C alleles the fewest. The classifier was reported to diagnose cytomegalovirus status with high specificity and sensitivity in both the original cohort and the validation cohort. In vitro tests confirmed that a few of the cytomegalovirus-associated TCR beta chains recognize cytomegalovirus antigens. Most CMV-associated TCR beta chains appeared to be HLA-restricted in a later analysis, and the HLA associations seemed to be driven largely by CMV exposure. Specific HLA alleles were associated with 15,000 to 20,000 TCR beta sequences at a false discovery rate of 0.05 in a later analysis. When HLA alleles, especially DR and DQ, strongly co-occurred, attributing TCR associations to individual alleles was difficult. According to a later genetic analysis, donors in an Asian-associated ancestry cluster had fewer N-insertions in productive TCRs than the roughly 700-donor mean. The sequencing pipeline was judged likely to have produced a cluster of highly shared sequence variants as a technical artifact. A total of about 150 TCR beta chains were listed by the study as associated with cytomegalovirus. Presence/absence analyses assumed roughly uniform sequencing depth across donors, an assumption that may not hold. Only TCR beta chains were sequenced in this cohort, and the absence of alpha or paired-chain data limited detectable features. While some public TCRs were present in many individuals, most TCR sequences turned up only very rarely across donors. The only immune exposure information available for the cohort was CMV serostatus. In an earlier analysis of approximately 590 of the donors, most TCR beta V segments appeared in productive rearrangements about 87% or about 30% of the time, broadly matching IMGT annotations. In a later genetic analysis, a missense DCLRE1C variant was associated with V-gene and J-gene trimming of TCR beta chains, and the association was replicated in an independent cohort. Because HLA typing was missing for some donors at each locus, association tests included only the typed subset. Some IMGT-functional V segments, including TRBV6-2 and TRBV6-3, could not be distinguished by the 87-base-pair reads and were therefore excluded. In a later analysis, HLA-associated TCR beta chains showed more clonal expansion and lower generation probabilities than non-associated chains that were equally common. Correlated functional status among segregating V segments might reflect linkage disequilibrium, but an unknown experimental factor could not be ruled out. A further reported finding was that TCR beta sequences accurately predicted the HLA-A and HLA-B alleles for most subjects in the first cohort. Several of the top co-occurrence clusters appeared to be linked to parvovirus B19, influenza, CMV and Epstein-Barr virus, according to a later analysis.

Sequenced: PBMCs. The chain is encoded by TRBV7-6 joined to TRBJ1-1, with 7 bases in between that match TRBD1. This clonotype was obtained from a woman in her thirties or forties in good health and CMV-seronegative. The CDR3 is CASSLVEGGYTEAFF. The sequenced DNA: TGTGCCAGCAGCTTAGTCGAAGGGGGCTACACTGAAGCTTTCTTT. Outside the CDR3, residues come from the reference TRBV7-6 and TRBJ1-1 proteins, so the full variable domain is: GAGVSQSPRYKVTKRGQDVALRCDPISGHVSLYWYRQALGQGPEFLTYFNYEAQQDKSGLPNDRFSAERPEGSISTLTIQRTEQRDSAMYRCASSLVEGGYTEAFFGQGTRLTVV.